This passage covers 32 T cell receptor beta chains from one sample sequenced in a study of T cells in Graves' hyperthyroidism and ophthalmopathy. RNA transcripts yielded amplified TCR beta CDR3 regions. HTBI primers drove first-round RT-PCR of the TCR CDR3. MiXCR, applied by TCRdb to the multiplex PCR reads, yields one record per CDR3 protein. The sample consists of hundreds of thousands of distinct CDR3 sequences, around 15% of them appearing once. Material for sequencing was blood. Receptors were obtained from a woman aged 40 to 50 with Graves' ophthalmopathy.

Written as DNA, the CDR3 is TGTGCCAGCAGTCGCCGTTGGTCTGGGGCCAACGTCCTGACTTTC. Translating gives CASSRRWSGANVLTF. The chain joins TRBV27 to TRBJ2-6; D ambiguous. CDR3 length: 15 amino acids. With 5 bases removed from V and 1 base from J, the gap between germline ends came to 9 bases. The germline V gene encodes CDR1 MNHEY and CDR2 SMNVEV (reference sequence).

This clonotype was observed many times. The V call is TRBV14, the J call TRBJ2-3, with 14 bases that match TRBD2. The CDR3 has 18 residues. After removal of 0 bases from V and 6 bases from J, the junction contained 8 bases not matched to a gene. Germline V gene data show CDR1 as SGHDN and CDR2 as FVKESK. CDR3 region: CASSQDRLAGGPTDTQYF. The CDR3 nucleotides read TGTGCCAGCAGCCAAGATCGACTAGCGGGAGGGCCGACGGATACGCAGTATTTT.

In this sample, this clonotype turned up many times. This chain links TRBV20-1 with TRBJ1-2, with D possibly being TRBD1 (6 bases). The V gene's germline CDR1 is DFQATT and CDR2 SNEGSKA (reference sequence). The CDR3 has 13 amino acids. Trimming took 0 bases from V and 6 from J, leaving 11 bases between them. The CDR3 nucleotides are TGCAGTGCTAGAGATGTCGGGGGCGATGGCTACACCTTC. It encodes CSARDVGGDGYTF.

This clonotype was recorded many times. The chain carries TRBV11-2 and TRBJ2-7, with TRBD2 matching 9 bases. This CDR3 spans 15 amino acids. Germline V gene lookup returns CDR1 SGHAT and CDR2 FQNNGV. V was pared by 1 base and J by 7 bases, with 8 bases of the junction left unmatched. The CDR3 is CASSLGFSGSGEQYF. For the CDR3, the DNA is TGTGCCAGCAGCTTAGGTTTTAGCGGGAGTGGAGAGCAGTACTTC.

This clonotype was counted many times. V is TRBV28 and J is TRBJ2-5; 7 bases agree with TRBD1. Trimming took 6 bases from V and 5 from J; bases not matched to a gene: 15. The germline V gene encodes CDR1 MDHEN and CDR2 SYDVKM. CDR3 length: 16 residues. CDR3 nucleotide sequence: TGTGCCAGCAGAAATCCCGGGGAAGGGGGCCTGGAGACCCAGTACTTC. It encodes CASRNPGEGGLETQYF.

In its sample, this clonotype was seen once. A read error may explain this, as a much larger clone is one base away. V usage is TRBV28 and J usage is TRBJ1-3; 10 bases are shared with TRBD1. This CDR3 is 18 amino acids long. CDR1 is MDHEN and CDR2 is SYDVKM in the germline V gene. Here the CDR3 DNA reads TGTGCCGGCAGTTTAGAATTGGGACAGGGGCCCCCTGGAAACACCATATATTTT. This sequence encodes CAGSLELGQGPPGNTIYF.

This clonotype was detected ten times or more. The rearrangement joins TRBV7-8 to TRBJ1-2, with D tentatively TRBD1 (6 bases). Germline V gene lookup returns CDR1 SGHVS and CDR2 FQNEAQ. The CDR3 sequence is 16 residues long. Trimming shortened V by 3 bases and J by 8 bases, and 22 bases separated the two germline ends. The CDR3 protein is CASSFATGALARGYTF. The DNA of the CDR3 is TGTGCCAGCAGCTTCGCGACAGGCGCCCTGGCGCGGGGCTACACCTTC.

The chain joins TRBV12-3 or TRBV12-4 to TRBJ2-3; D unresolved. The CDR3 is 16 amino acids. V dropped 3 bases and J dropped 0 bases, with 13 bases sitting between them. CDR3: CASSFDGPASTDTQYF. In DNA, the CDR3 is TGTGCCAGCAGTTTTGATGGTCCAGCTAGCACAGATACGCAGTATTTT.

The chain is built from TRBV12-3 or TRBV12-4 and TRBJ1-5; D possibly corresponds to TRBD1 (5 bases). V was trimmed by 6 bases and J by 6 bases, leaving 18 bases between them. There are 15 residues in the CDR3. CDR3 residues: CASSSMGGAVQPQHF. The CDR3, as DNA: TGTGCCAGCAGCTCCATGGGAGGGGCGGTTCAGCCCCAGCATTTT.

This clonotype has a count of ten or more. The gene calls are TRBV5-1 and TRBJ1-2; D gene uncertain. Germline V gives CDR1 SGHRS, CDR2 YFSETQ. V was cut by 6 bases and J by 4 bases, with 13 bases left in between. The CDR3 runs to 13 residues. The CDR3 sequence is CASTSDGSYGYTF. The CDR3 region has the DNA TGCGCCAGCACCTCTGACGGGAGCTATGGCTACACCTTC.

V usage is TRBV28 and J usage is TRBJ2-2; maybe TRBD1 (6 bases). V gave up 2 bases and J gave up 12 bases, with 13 bases separating them. The CDR3 has 13 amino acids. CDR1 is MDHEN, CDR2 SYDVKM, per germline. DNA for the CDR3: TGTGCCAGCAGTTTAGTGAGGCAGGGGAAGCTGTTTTTT. Translating it yields CASSLVRQGKLFF. Combining the CDR3 with reference TRBV28 and TRBJ2-2 gives the whole variable domain DVKVTQSSRYLVKRTGEKVFLECVQDMDHENMFWYRQDPGLGLRLIYFSYDVKMKEKGDIPEGYSVSREKKERFSLILESASTNQTSMYLCASSLVRQGKLFFGEGSRLTVL.

The V call is TRBV7-8, the J call TRBJ2-2; TRBD2 matches 8 bases. Trimming took 5 bases from V and 6 from J; bases not matched to a gene: 11. Germline V CDR1 and CDR2: SGHVS, FQNEAQ. This CDR3 has 16 residues. The CDR3 DNA is TGTGCCAGCAGCCCCTCTAGGGCTAGCGGGTCCGGGGAGCTGTTTTTT. It encodes CASSPSRASGSGELFF.

The V and J genes are TRBV9 and TRBJ1-2; D unresolved. The V end was cut by 6 bases, the J end by 7 bases, with 19 bases between. The V gene's germline CDR1 is SGDLS and CDR2 YYNGEE. The CDR3 runs to 14 residues. The CDR3 loop is CASTPTLLLGGYTF. The CDR3 DNA sequence: TGTGCCAGCACCCCAACGTTACTTCTGGGTGGCTACACCTTC.

Concerning this clonotype itself: A much more abundant neighbour one base away suggests this may be a read error. The conserved phenylalanine or tryptophan normally closing the CDR3 is absent here, so this likely arose from a read error. This chain uses TRBV3-1 with TRBJ2-5; 14 nucleotides match TRBD2. The CDR3 extends over 16 amino acids. V trimming: 2 bases; J trimming: 5 bases; junction bases outside the gene matches: 4. Germline values: CDR1 LGHDT, CDR2 YNNKEL (reference sequence). As DNA, the CDR3 is TGTGCCAGCAGCCAACCGGGACTAGCGGGAGCGGAGACCCAGTACGTC. Translating it yields CASSQPGLAGAETQYV.

This clonotype has a count of ten or more. The chain is built from TRBV6-5 and TRBJ2-7; the match to TRBD2 covers 8 bases. CDR1 is MNHEY and CDR2 is SVGAGI in the germline V gene. Trimming removed 5 bases from V and 1 base from J; junction bases left unmatched: 7. The CDR3 length is 15 residues. Here the CDR3 reads CASSSHGGRSYEQYF. CDR3 in DNA: TGTGCCAGCAGTAGTCATGGCGGGAGGTCCTACGAGCAGTACTTC.

This clonotype was observed a few times. The chain couples TRBV5-1 to TRBJ2-7; D is unresolved. CDR3 length equals 13 residues. V was cut by 4 bases and J by 6 bases, with 14 bases left in between. Per the germline V gene, CDR1 is SGHRS and CDR2 is YFSETQ. The CDR3 loop is CASSPGAPFEQYF. The CDR3 DNA sequence: TGCGCCAGCAGCCCTGGAGCACCTTTCGAGCAGTACTTC. The whole variable domain, filled in from reference TRBV5-1 and TRBJ2-7, reads KAGVTQTPRYLIKTRGQQVTLSCSPISGHRSVSWYQQTPGQGLQFLFEYFSETQRNKGNFPGRFSGRQFSNSRSEMNVSTLELGDSALYLCASSPGAPFEQYFGPGTRLTVT.

This clonotype was recorded at least ten times. The chain joins TRBV7-3 to TRBJ1-2; a possible D gene is TRBD1 (6 bases). Germline lookup yields CDR1 SGHTA and CDR2 FQGTGA. This CDR3 spans 13 amino acids. Trimming stripped 4 bases from V and 8 bases from J, with 14 bases between. CDR3 nucleotides: TGTGCCAGCAGCTCAGGGGATGCTTCCGGCTACACCTTC. Its protein is CASSSGDASGYTF.

In the case of this clonotype: Being one base from a much bigger clone, this may be a read error. The genes are TRBV6-2 or TRBV6-3 and TRBJ1-3; D might be TRBD1 (5 bases). The CDR3 sequence is 16 residues long. Germline-derived CDR1 and CDR2 are MNHEY and SVGEGT. In nucleotides, the CDR3 is TGTGCCAACAGTAATCCGGGACCTCTCTCTGGAAACACCATATATTTT. Protein product: CANSNPGPLSGNTIYF.

The V and J genes are TRBV6-1 and TRBJ1-2; 8 positions agree with TRBD1. The V segment lost 5 bases and the J segment 3 bases; nucleotides outside the gene matches: 11. Germline-derived CDR1 and CDR2 are MNHNS and SASEGT. This CDR3 comprises 16 residues. The DNA for the CDR3 is TGTGCCAGCAGTCCCAGTCCGGGACAGGCCTACTATGGCTACACCTTC. It is translated as CASSPSPGQAYYGYTF.

This clonotype was seen repeatedly, ten times or more. The chain combines TRBV18 with TRBJ1-1; D is uncertain. The V and J ends lost 8 bases and 1 base respectively, with 14 bases between them. The germline V gene has CDR1 KGHSH and CDR2 LQKENI. This CDR3 has 14 residues. CDR3 protein: CASSPTASNTEAFF. CDR3 nucleotides: TGTGCCAGCAGCCCTACGGCCTCGAACACTGAAGCTTTCTTT.

In its sample, this clonotype was seen many times. The V call is TRBV7-3, the J call TRBJ2-3; tentative D call: TRBD2 (5 bases). Germline CDR1 is SGHTA and CDR2 is FQGTGA. V lost 1 base, J lost 3 bases, and 11 bases lay in between. This CDR3 is 15 amino acids long. This CDR3 reads CASSLRGDLTDTQYF. DNA of the CDR3: TGTGCCAGCAGCTTAAGGGGAGACCTTACAGATACGCAGTATTTT. The complete variable domain, with remaining parts taken from reference TRBV7-3 and TRBJ2-3, reads GAGVSQTPSNKVTEKGKYVELRCDPISGHTALYWYRQSLGQGPEFLIYFQGTGAADDSGLPNDRFFAVRPEGSVSTLKIQRTERGDSAVYLCASSLRGDLTDTQYFGPGTRLTVL.

This clonotype was recorded a few times. This chain connects TRBV11-2 to TRBJ1-3; 7 nucleotides agree with TRBD1. The ends lost 3 bases at V and 4 bases at J; junction bases unmatched: 6. Germline V lookup: CDR1 SGHAT, CDR2 FQNNGV. This CDR3 contains 15 residues. CDR3: CASSFTGVLGNTIYF. DNA for the CDR3: TGTGCCAGCAGCTTTACAGGGGTATTAGGAAACACCATATATTTT.

This chain connects TRBV11-1 to TRBJ2-2; D gene unclear. Trimming pared 4 bases from V and 4 bases from J, leaving 16 bases between. In germline, CDR1 is SGHAT, CDR2 FQDESV (reference sequence). This CDR3 has 16 residues. DNA of the CDR3: TGTGCCAGCAGCTCGCCCGCCCTATCCCCCACCGGGGAGCTGTTTTTT. Translating it yields CASSSPALSPTGELFF.

There are many counts of this clonotype. The chain employs TRBV6-5 and TRBJ2-7, with D tentatively TRBD2 (6 bases). The CDR3 extends over 14 amino acids. Germline V lookup: CDR1 MNHEY, CDR2 SVGAGI. Trimming cost V 6 bases and J 0 bases, with 12 bases left between them. The CDR3 DNA is TGTGCCAGCAGCTACCGGGACTTCTCCTACGAGCAGTACTTC. Amino acids: CASSYRDFSYEQYF.

This clonotype has at least ten counts. The chain couples TRBV14 to TRBJ2-5; tentatively, D is TRBD2 (6 bases). The germline V gene has CDR1 SGHDN and CDR2 FVKESK. The CDR3 length is 12 residues. The V gene lost 5 bases and the J gene lost 9 bases, with 13 bases spanning the gap. CDR3 sequence reads: CASSELGEAQYF. DNA for the CDR3: TGTGCCAGCAGCGAACTAGGGGAGGCCCAGTACTTC.

Many counts were recorded for this clonotype. The chain joins TRBV5-1 to TRBJ2-7, with D uncertain. CDR1 and CDR2 from the germline V gene are SGHRS and YFSETQ. The CDR3 runs 16 residues. V was cut by 0 bases and J by 3 bases, with 16 bases left in between. The CDR3 nucleotides read TGCGCCAGCAGCTTGGGAGTGGGTATGGGTTACTACGAGCAGTACTTC. Translated: CASSLGVGMGYYEQYF. The whole variable domain, remainder taken from reference TRBV5-1 and TRBJ2-7, is KAGVTQTPRYLIKTRGQQVTLSCSPISGHRSVSWYQQTPGQGLQFLFEYFSETQRNKGNFPGRFSGRQFSNSRSEMNVSTLELGDSALYLCASSLGVGMGYYEQYFGPGTRLTVT.

The chain carries TRBV11-2 and TRBJ2-3; 12 bases line up with TRBD2. CDR3 length equals 16 residues. The junction had 7 bases not matched to a gene; V was cut back by 5 bases and J by 4 bases. Per the germline V gene, CDR1 is SGHAT and CDR2 is FQNNGV. CDR3 nucleotides: TGTGCCAGCAGCCCGGCACTAGCGGGAGGTCCAGATACGCAGTATTTT. Translation gives CASSPALAGGPDTQYF.

This clonotype was seen ten or more times. V and J are TRBV20-1 and TRBJ2-2; tentatively, D is TRBD2 (5 bases). V shed 6 bases and J shed 13 bases, with 21 bases lying between them. Germline values: CDR1 DFQATT, CDR2 SNEGSKA (reference sequence). This CDR3 region has 13 residues. The CDR3 region has the DNA TGCAGTGCGCAAAAGGACCCGGCAGAGGGGCTGTTTTTT. This sequence encodes CSAQKDPAEGLFF.

This clonotype was counted ten times or more. The chain recombines TRBV28 with TRBJ2-7, with D perhaps matching TRBD1 (5 bases). There are 12 residues in the CDR3. From germline, CDR1 is MDHEN and CDR2 SYDVKM. Trimming left V 6 bases short and J 6 bases short, with 12 bases between. CDR3 loop: CASRPDRAEQYF. The CDR3 bases are TGTGCCAGCAGGCCAGACAGAGCCGAGCAGTACTTC.

At least ten counts were recorded for this clonotype. This rearrangement joins TRBV28 to TRBJ2-7; 14 positions agree with TRBD2. Germline-derived CDR1 and CDR2 are MDHEN and SYDVKM. The CDR3 has 16 amino acids. The ends lost 3 bases at V and 5 bases at J; junction bases unmatched: 6. The CDR3 protein is CASSFPGLAGADEQYF. The CDR3 DNA reads TGTGCCAGCAGTTTTCCGGGACTAGCGGGAGCAGACGAGCAGTACTTC. The whole variable domain, filled in from reference TRBV28 and TRBJ2-7, reads DVKVTQSSRYLVKRTGEKVFLECVQDMDHENMFWYRQDPGLGLRLIYFSYDVKMKEKGDIPEGYSVSREKKERFSLILESASTNQTSMYLCASSFPGLAGADEQYFGPGTRLTVT.

This clonotype was picked up a small number of times. This CDR3 is CASYGNYGYTF. CDR3 in DNA: TGTGCCAGCTACGGGAACTATGGCTACACCTTC. V and J are TRBV6-1 and TRBJ1-2; D is ambiguous. V lost 8 bases and J lost 2, with 6 bases in between. Germline CDR1 and CDR2: MNHNS and SASEGT. The CDR3 covers 11 residues.

This clonotype occurred many times. This chain connects TRBV6-1 to TRBJ1-3; D is possibly TRBD1 (5 bases). V lost 8 bases, J lost 0 bases, and 14 bases lay in between. The CDR3 has 15 amino acids. Germline V gives CDR1 MNHNS, CDR2 SASEGT. The CDR3 reads CASGSRGSSGNTIYF. The CDR3 nucleotides are TGTGCCAGCGGGAGTAGGGGAAGCTCTGGAAACACCATATATTTT.